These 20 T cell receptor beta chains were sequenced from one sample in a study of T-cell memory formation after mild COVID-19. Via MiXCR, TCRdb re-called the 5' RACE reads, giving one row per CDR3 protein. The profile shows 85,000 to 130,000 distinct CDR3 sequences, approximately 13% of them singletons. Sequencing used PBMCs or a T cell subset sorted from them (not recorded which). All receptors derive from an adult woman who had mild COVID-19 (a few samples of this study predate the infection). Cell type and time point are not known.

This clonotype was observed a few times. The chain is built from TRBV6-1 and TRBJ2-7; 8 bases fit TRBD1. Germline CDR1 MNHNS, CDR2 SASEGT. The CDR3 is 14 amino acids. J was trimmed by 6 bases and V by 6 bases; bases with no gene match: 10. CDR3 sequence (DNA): TGTGCCAGCAGACCTTGGACAGGGATCGTCGAGCAGTACTTC. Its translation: CASRPWTGIVEQYF.

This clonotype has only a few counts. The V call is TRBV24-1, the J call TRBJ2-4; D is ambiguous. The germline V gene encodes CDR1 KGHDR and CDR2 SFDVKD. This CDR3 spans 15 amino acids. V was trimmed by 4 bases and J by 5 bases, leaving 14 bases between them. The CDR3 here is CATSEYDDPENIQYF. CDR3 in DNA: TGTGCCACCAGTGAGTACGATGATCCCGAAAACATTCAGTACTTC.

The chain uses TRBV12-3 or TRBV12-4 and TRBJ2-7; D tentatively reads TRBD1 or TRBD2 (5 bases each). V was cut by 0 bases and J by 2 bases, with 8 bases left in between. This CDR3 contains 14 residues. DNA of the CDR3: TGTGCCAGCAGTTTAGCGGTGGGGGCCTACGAGCAGTACTTC. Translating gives CASSLAVGAYEQYF.

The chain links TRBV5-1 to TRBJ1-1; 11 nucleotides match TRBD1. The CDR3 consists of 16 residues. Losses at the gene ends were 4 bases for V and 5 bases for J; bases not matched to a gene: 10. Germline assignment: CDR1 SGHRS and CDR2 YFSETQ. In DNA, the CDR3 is TGCGCCAGCAGCCCATGGAAGGGACAGGGGGAGACTGAAGCTTTCTTT. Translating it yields CASSPWKGQGETEAFF.

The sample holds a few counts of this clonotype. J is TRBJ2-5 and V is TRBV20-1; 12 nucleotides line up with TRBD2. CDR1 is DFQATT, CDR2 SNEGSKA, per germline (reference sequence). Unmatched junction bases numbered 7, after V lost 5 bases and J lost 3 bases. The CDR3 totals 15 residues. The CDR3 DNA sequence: TGCAGTGCTGATGGACTAGCGGGGAACGAAGAGACCCAGTACTTC. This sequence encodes CSADGLAGNEETQYF.

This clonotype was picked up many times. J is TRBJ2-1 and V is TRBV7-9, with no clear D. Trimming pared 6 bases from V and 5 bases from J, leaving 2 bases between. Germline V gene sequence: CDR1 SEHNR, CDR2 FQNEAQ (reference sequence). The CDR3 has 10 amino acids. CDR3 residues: CASRDNEQFF. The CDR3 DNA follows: TGTGCCAGCAGAGACAATGAGCAGTTCTTC.

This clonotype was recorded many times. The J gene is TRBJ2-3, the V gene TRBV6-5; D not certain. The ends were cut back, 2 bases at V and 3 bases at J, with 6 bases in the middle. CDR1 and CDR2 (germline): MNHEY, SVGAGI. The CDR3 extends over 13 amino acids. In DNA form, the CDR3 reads TGTGCCAGCAGTTACAGGGTGACAGATACGCAGTATTTT. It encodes CASSYRVTDTQYF.

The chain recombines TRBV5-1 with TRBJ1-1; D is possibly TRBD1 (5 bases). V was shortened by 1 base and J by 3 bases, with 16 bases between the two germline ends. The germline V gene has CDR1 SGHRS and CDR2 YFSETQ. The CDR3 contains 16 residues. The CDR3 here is CASSLRQITGDTEAFF. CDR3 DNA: TGCGCCAGCAGCTTGCGCCAGATAACAGGTGACACTGAAGCTTTCTTT.

Here the CDR3 DNA reads TGTGCCAGCAGTCCCTCCAACCGGCTGGAGACCCAGTACTTC. This sequence encodes CASSPSNRLETQYF. The chain uses TRBV6-2 or TRBV6-3 and TRBJ2-5; D gene uncertain. The V and J ends lost 5 bases and 5 bases respectively, with 15 bases between them. Per germline, CDR1 MNHEY and CDR2 SVGEGT. The CDR3 has 14 amino acids.

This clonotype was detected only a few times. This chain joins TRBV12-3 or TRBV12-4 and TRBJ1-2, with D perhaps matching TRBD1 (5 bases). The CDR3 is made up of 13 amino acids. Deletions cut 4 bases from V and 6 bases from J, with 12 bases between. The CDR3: CASSSQGADGYTF. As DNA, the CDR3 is TGTGCCAGCAGTTCCCAAGGGGCGGATGGCTACACCTTC.

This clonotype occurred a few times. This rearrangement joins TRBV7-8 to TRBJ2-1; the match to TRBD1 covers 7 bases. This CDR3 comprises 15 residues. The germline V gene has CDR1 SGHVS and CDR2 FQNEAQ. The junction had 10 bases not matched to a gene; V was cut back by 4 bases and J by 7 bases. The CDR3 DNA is TGTGCCAGCAGCTCGACAGGGATCAGGGCAAATGAGCAGTTCTTC. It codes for CASSSTGIRANEQFF. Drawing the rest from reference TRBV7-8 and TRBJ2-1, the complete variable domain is GAGVSQSPRYKVAKRGQDVALRCDPISGHVSLFWYQQALGQGPEFLTYFQNEAQLDKSGLPSDRFFAERPEGSVSTLKIQRTQQEDSAVYLCASSSTGIRANEQFFGPGTRLTVL.

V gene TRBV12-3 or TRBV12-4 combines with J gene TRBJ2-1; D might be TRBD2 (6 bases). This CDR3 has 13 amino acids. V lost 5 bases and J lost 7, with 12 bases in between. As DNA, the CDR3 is TGTGCCAGCAGTGTGACTAGGTGGAATGAGCAGTTCTTC. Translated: CASSVTRWNEQFF.

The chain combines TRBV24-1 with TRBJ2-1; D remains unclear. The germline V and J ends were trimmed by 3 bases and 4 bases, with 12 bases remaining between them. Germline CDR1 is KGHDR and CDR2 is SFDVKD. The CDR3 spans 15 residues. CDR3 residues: CATSDRQFLYNEQFF. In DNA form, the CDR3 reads TGTGCCACCAGTGATCGACAATTCCTATACAATGAGCAGTTCTTC.

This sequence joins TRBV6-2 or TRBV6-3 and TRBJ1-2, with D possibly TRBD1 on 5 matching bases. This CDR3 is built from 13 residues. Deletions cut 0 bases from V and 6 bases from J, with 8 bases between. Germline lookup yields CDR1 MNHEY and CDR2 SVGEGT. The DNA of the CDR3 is TGTGCCAGCAGTTACTCTCCAGGGCATGGCTACACCTTC. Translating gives CASSYSPGHGYTF.

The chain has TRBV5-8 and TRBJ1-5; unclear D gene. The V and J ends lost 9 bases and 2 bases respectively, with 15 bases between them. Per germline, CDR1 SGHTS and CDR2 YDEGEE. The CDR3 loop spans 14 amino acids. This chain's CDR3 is CATVPDMGNQPQHF. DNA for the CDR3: TGTGCCACAGTCCCGGATATGGGCAATCAGCCCCAGCATTTT.

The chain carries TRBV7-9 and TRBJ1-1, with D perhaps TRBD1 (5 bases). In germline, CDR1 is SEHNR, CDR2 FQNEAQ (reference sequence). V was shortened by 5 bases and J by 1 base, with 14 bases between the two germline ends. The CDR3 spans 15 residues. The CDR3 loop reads CASSPPAGPNTEAFF. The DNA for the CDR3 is TGTGCCAGCAGCCCACCCGCAGGGCCGAACACTGAAGCTTTCTTT.

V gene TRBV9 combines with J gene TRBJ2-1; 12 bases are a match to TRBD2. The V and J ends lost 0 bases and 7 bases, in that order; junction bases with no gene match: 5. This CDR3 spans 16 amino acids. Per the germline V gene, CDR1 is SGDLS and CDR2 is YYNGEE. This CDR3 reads CASSVDTSGRSNEQFF. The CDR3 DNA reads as TGTGCCAGCAGCGTAGATACTAGCGGGAGGTCTAATGAGCAGTTCTTC.

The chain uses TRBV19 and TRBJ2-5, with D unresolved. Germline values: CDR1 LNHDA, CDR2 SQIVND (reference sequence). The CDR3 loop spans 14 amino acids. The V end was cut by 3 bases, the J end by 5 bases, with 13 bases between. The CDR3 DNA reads TGTGCCAGTAGTATTGGAGCCGGCCGTGAGACCCAGTACTTC. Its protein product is CASSIGAGRETQYF.

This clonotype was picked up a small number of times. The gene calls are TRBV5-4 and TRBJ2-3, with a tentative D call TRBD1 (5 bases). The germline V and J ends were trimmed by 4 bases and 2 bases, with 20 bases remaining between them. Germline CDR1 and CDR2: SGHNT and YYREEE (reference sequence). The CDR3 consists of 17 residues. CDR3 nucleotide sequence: TGTGCCAGCAGCCGTACCAGTCTGACAGAATTCACAGATACGCAGTATTTT. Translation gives CASSRTSLTEFTDTQYF.

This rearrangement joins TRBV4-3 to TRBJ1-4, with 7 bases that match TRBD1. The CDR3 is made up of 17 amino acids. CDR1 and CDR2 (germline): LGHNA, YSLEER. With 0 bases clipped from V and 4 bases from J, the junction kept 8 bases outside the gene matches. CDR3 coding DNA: TGCGCCAGCAGCCAAGACCGGGGAGGGGGCTTTAATGAAAAACTGTTTTTT. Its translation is CASSQDRGGGFNEKLFF.